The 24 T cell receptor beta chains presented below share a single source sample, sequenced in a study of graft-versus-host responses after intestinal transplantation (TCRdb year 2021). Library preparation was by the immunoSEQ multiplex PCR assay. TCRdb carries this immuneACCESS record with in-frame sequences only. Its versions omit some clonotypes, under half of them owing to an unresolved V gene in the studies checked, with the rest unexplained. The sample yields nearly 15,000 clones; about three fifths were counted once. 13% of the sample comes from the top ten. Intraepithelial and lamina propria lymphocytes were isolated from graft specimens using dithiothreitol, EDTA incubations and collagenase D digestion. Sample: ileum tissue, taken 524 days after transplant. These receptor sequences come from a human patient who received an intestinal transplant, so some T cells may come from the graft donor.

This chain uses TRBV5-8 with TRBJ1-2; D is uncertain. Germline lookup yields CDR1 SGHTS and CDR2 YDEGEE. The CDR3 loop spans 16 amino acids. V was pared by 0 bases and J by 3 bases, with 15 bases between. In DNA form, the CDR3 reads TGTGCCAGCAGCTTGGCCTCTCGAGCCGTAGACTATGGCTACACCTTC. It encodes CASSLASRAVDYGYTF.

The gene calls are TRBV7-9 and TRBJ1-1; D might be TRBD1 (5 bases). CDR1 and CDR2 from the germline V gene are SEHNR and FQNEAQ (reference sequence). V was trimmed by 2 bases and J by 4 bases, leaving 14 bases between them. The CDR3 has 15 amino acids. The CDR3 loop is CASSLTGSSFTEAFF. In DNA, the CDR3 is TGTGCCAGCAGCTTAACAGGCAGCTCTTTCACTGAAGCTTTCTTT.

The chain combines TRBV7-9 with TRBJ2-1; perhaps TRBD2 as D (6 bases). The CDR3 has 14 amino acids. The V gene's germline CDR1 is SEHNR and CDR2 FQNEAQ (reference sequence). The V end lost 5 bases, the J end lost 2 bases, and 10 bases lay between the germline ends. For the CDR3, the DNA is TGTGCCAGCAGCGATGGGACTCCCTACAATGAGCAGTTCTTC. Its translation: CASSDGTPYNEQFF.

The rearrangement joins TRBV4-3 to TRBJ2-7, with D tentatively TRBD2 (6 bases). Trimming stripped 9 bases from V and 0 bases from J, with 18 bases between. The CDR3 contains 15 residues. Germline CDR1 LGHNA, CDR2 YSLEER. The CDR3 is CARCGACQLSYEQYF. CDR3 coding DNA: TGCGCCAGATGCGGGGCCTGCCAACTCTCCTACGAGCAGTACTTC.

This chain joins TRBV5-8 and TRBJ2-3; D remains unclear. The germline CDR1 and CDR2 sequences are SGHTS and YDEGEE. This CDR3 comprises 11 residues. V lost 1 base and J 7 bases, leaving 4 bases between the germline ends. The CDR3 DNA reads TGTGCCAGCAGCTTGTACTATACGCAGTATTTT. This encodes CASSLYYTQYF.

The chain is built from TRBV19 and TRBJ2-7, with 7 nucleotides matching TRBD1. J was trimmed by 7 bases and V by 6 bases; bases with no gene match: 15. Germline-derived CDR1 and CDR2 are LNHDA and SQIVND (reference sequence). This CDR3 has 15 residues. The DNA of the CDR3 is TGTGCCAGTAGCAGGACCGGGACAGCGATGGGGGAGCAGTACTTC. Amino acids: CASSRTGTAMGEQYF.

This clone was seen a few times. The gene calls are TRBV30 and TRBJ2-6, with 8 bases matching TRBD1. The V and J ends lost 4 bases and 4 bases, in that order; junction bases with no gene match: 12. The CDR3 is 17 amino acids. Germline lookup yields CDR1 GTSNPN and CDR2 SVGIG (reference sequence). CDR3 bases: TGTGCCTGGAAGGGACAGGCCCCCGGAGTAGGGGCCAACGTCCTGACTTTC. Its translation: CAWKGQAPGVGANVLTF. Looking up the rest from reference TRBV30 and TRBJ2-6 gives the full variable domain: SQTIHQWPATLVQPVGSPLSLECTVEGTSNPNLYWYRQAAGRGLQLLFYSVGIGQISSEVPQNLSASRPQDRQFILSSKKLLLSDSGFYLCAWKGQAPGVGANVLTFGAGSRLTVL.

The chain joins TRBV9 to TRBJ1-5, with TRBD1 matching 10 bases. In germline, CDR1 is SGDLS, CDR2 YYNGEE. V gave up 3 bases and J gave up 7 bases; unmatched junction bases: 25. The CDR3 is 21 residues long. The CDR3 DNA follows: TGTGCCAGCAGCGAGATTGGGAGACAGGGGGCGGGGGAGTCAGGGAACCAGCCCCAGCATTTT. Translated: CASSEIGRQGAGESGNQPQHF.

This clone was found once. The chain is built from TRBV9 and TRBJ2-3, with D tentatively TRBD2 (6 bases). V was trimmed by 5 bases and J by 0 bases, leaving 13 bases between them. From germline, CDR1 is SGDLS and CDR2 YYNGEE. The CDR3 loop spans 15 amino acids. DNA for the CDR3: TGTGCCAGCAGTCCTATCGGGACTAGCACAGATACGCAGTATTTT. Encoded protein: CASSPIGTSTDTQYF. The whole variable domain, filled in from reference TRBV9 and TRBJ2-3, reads DSGVTQTPKHLITATGQRVTLRCSPRSGDLSVYWYQQSLDQGLQFLIQYYNGEERAKGNILERFSAQQFPDLHSELNLSSLELGDSALYFCASSPIGTSTDTQYFGPGTRLTVL.

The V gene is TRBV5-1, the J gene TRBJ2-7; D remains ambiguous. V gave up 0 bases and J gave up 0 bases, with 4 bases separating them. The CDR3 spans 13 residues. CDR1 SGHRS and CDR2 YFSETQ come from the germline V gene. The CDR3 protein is CASSLAGSYEQYF. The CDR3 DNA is TGCGCCAGCAGCTTGGCGGGCTCCTACGAGCAGTACTTC.

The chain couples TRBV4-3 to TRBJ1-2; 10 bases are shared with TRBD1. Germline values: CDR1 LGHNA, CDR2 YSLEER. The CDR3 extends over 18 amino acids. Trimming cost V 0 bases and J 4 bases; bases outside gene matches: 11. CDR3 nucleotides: TGCGCCAGCAGCCAAGATCGGGGGACAGGGGCTAATTCCTATGGCTACACCTTC. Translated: CASSQDRGTGANSYGYTF.

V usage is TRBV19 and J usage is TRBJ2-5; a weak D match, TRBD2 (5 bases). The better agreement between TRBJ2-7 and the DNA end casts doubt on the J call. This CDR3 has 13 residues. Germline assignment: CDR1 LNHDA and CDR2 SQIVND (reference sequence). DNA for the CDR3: TGTGCCAGTACTAGGCGCGGGTCCTACGAGCAGTACTTC. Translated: CASTRRGSYEQYF.

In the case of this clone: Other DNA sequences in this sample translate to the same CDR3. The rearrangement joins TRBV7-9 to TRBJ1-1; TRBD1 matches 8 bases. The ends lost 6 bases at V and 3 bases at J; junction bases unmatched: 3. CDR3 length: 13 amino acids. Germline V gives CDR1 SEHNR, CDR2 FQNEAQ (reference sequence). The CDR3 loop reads CASSSDRDTEAFF. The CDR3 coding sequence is TGTGCCAGCAGTTCGGACAGGGACACTGAAGCTTTCTTT.

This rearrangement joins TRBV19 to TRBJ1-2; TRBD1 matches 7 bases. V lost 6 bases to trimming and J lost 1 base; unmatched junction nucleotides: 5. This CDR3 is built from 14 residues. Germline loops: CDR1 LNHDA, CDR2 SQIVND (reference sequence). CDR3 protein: CASRRQGVNYGYTF. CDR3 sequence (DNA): TGTGCCAGTAGAAGACAGGGAGTTAACTATGGCTACACCTTC.

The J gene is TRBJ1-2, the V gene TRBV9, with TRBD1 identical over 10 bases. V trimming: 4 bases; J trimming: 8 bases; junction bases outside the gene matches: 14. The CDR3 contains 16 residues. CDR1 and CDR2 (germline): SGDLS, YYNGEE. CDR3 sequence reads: CASSLDLAGTGDGYTF. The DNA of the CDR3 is TGTGCCAGCAGCCTAGACCTCGCCGGGACAGGGGACGGCTACACCTTC. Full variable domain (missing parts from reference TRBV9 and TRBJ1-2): DSGVTQTPKHLITATGQRVTLRCSPRSGDLSVYWYQQSLDQGLQFLIQYYNGEERAKGNILERFSAQQFPDLHSELNLSSLELGDSALYFCASSLDLAGTGDGYTFGSGTRLTVV.

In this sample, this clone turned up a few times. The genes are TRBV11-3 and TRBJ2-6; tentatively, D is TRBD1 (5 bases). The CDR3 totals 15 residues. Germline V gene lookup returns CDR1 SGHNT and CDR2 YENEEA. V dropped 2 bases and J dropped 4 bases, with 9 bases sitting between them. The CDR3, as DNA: TGTGCCAGCAGCTTATCAGGGTCCGGGGCCAACGTCCTGACTTTC. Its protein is CASSLSGSGANVLTF.

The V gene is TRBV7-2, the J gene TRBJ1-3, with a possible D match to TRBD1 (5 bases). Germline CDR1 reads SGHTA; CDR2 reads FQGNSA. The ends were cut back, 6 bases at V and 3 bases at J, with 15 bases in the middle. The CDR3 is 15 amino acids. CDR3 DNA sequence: TGTGCCAGCAGGATGCAGGGTTCGGATGGAAACACCATATATTTT. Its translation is CASRMQGSDGNTIYF.

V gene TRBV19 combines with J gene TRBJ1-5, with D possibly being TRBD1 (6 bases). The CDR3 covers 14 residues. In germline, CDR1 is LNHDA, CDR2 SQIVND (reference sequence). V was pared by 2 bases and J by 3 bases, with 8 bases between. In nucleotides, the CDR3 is TGTGCCAGTAGTATACCAGGGGCCAATCAGCCCCAGCATTTT. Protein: CASSIPGANQPQHF.

The CDR3 sequence is CASSPRTGVSYGYTF. CDR3 coding DNA: TGTGCCAGCAGCCCCCGGACAGGGGTAAGCTATGGCTACACCTTC. V gene TRBV7-2 combines with J gene TRBJ1-2; 9 bases are shared with TRBD1. In germline, CDR1 is SGHTA, CDR2 FQGNSA. J gave up 4 bases and V 5 bases, and 8 bases lay outside the gene matches. This CDR3 is 15 amino acids long.

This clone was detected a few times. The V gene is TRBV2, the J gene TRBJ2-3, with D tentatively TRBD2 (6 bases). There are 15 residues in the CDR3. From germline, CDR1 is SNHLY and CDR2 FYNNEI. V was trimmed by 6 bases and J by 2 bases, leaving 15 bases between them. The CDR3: CASSQFGSNTDTQYF. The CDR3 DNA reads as TGTGCCAGCAGCCAGTTCGGGAGTAACACAGATACGCAGTATTTT. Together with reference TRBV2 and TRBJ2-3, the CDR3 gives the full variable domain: EPEVTQTPSHQVTQMGQEVILRCVPISNHLYFYWYRQILGQKVEFLVSFYNNEISEKSEIFDDQFSVERPDGSNFTLKIRSTKLEDSAMYFCASSQFGSNTDTQYFGPGTRLTVL.

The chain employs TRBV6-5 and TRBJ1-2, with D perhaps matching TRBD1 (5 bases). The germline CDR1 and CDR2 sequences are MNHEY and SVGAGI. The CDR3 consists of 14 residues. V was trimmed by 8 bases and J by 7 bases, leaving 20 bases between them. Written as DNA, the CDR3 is TGTGCCAGCTCCTTAAACCCGGGGGACCTTGGCTACACCTTC. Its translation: CASSLNPGDLGYTF.

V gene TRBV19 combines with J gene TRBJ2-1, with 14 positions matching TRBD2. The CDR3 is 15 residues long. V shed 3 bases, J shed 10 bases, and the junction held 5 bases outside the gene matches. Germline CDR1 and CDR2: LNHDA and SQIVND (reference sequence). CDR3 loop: CASSIGLAGGTEQFF. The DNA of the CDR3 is TGTGCCAGTAGTATCGGACTAGCGGGGGGCACCGAGCAGTTCTTC. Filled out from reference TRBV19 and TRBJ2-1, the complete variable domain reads DGGITQSPKYLFRKEGQNVTLSCEQNLNHDAMYWYRQDPGQGLRLIYYSQIVNDFQKGDIAEGYSVSREKKESFPLTVTSAQKNPTAFYLCASSIGLAGGTEQFFGPGTRLTVL.

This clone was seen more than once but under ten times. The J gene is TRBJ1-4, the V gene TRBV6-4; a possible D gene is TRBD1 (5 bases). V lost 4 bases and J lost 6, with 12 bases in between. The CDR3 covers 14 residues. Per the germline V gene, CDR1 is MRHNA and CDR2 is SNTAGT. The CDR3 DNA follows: TGTGCCAGCAGTGCTCAGGGTCCTGATGAAAAACTGTTTTTT. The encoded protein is CASSAQGPDEKLFF.

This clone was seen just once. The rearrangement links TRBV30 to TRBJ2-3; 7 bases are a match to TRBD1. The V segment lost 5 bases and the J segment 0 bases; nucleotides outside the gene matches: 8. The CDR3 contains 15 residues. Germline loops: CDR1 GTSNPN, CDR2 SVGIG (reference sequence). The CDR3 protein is CAWGLRGGSTDTQYF. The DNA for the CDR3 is TGTGCCTGGGGGCTCAGAGGGGGCAGCACAGATACGCAGTATTTT.